The entry below gives a single TCR beta chain sequence along with its context. This record comes from a study of blood T cell repertoires in COVID-19. Study details: T cells, B-cell-depleted T cells, or PBMCs supplied cDNA or gDNA.

Germline-derived CDR1 and CDR2 are LGHNA and YNFKEQ. V lost 0 bases, J lost 2 bases, and 14 bases lay in between. The CDR3 spans 16 residues. Per the study methods: Amplifying reference gene primers gave estimates of nucleated cell counts. Sequenced by immunoSEQ multiplex PCR; TCRdb stores in-frame clones only, minus some. Clone size and the V and J calls come from that table; the DNA yielded D and trimming. The sample yields roughly 140,000 clones, 80% to 90% seen once. The rearrangement joins TRBV4-2 to TRBJ2-7; maybe TRBD2 (6 bases). The clonotype originates from a woman aged 55-70 years with active COVID-19. The specimen was peripheral blood. DNA of the CDR3: TGTGCCAGCAGCCAAGAACGACGGGGACTTACCTACGAGCAGTACTTC. Translation: CASSQERRGLTYEQYF.